This entry lists 6 T cell receptor beta chains sequenced from one sample in a study of shared clonotypes between healthy human individuals. Sequencing was performed with immunoSEQ multiplex PCR; in TCRdb, only in-frame clones are kept and a portion is missing. The sample carries about 2 million clones, over 85% recorded once. The sequencing input was naive CD4+ T cells sorted from blood. The subset was: CD45RA+ positively selected. The receptors come from a man aged 18 to 35 in good health.

J is TRBJ2-5 and V is TRBV5-1; D remains ambiguous. The CDR3 is 17 residues long. The V and J ends lost 3 bases and 5 bases respectively, with 23 bases between them. Germline assignment: CDR1 SGHRS and CDR2 YFSETQ. CDR3 DNA sequence: TGCGCCAGCAGCTGGATGGCTAAAACTGGGGAAGGGGAGACCCAGTACTTC. This encodes CASSWMAKTGEGETQYF.

The chain recombines TRBV5-1 with TRBJ2-3; TRBD1 aligns across 8 bases. Germline V gene sequence: CDR1 SGHRS, CDR2 YFSETQ. CDR3 size: 15 residues. V lost 4 bases, J lost 3 bases, and 7 bases stayed unmatched. The CDR3 sequence is CASSLGQGWTDTQYF. CDR3 nucleotides: TGCGCCAGCAGCCTAGGACAGGGTTGGACAGATACGCAGTATTTT. The variable domain in full, with the rest retrieved from reference TRBV5-1 and TRBJ2-3, is KAGVTQTPRYLIKTRGQQVTLSCSPISGHRSVSWYQQTPGQGLQFLFEYFSETQRNKGNFPGRFSGRQFSNSRSEMNVSTLELGDSALYLCASSLGQGWTDTQYFGPGTRLTVL.

On this clone: A read error is possible here, since a much larger clone lies one base away. J is TRBJ1-1 and V is TRBV29-1, with D possibly being TRBD1 (6 bases). There are 11 residues in the CDR3. The germline V gene has CDR1 SQVTM and CDR2 ANQGSEA. Trimming took off 5 bases at V and 7 bases at J, with 11 bases between the two ends. This CDR3 reads CSVHAGVEAFF. DNA of the CDR3: TGCAGCGTTCACGCAGGGGTTGAAGCTTTCTTT. The full variable domain, with the rest looked up from reference TRBV29-1 and TRBJ1-1, is SAVISQKPSRDICQRGTSLTIQCQVDSQVTMMFWYRQQPGQSLTLIATANQGSEATYESGFVIDKFPISRPNLTFSTLTVSNMSPEDSSIYLCSVHAGVEAFFGQGTRLTVV.

The rearrangement joins TRBV7-8 to TRBJ2-7; tentative D call: TRBD1 (5 bases). The CDR3 covers 13 residues. Trimming removed 2 bases from V and 3 bases from J, with 8 bases in between. CDR1 is SGHVS and CDR2 is FQNEAQ in the germline V gene. CDR3 amino acids: CASSLQGHYEQYF. For the CDR3, the DNA is TGTGCCAGCAGCTTACAAGGACACTACGAGCAGTACTTC. The full variable domain, completed using reference TRBV7-8 and TRBJ2-7, is GAGVSQSPRYKVAKRGQDVALRCDPISGHVSLFWYQQALGQGPEFLTYFQNEAQLDKSGLPSDRFFAERPEGSVSTLKIQRTQQEDSAVYLCASSLQGHYEQYFGPGTRLTVT.

The rearrangement joins TRBV7-2 to TRBJ1-5; D not certain. CDR3 length: 16 amino acids. V was trimmed by 2 bases and J by 0 bases, leaving 11 bases between them. CDR1 SGHTA and CDR2 FQGNSA come from the germline V gene. This CDR3 is CASSLSSAVSNQPQHF. The CDR3 DNA sequence: TGTGCCAGCAGCTTAAGTTCAGCAGTTAGCAATCAGCCCCAGCATTTT.

The chain links TRBV6-1 to TRBJ2-7; unclear D gene. V lost 1 base to trimming and J lost 8 bases, with 9 bases between them. CDR3 length: 12 residues. Germline V gene sequence: CDR1 MNHNS, CDR2 SASEGT. The CDR3 region is CASSEGWGQQYF. DNA for the CDR3: TGTGCCAGCAGTGAAGGGTGGGGTCAGCAGTACTTC.